This T cell receptor (beta chain) originates from a study of blood T cell repertoires in COVID-19. Deletions cut 0 bases from V and 2 bases from J, with 9 bases between. Germline values: CDR1 SGHNT, CDR2 YYREEE (reference sequence). The CDR3 contains 15 residues. Repertoires were generated with immunoSEQ multiplex PCR, while TCRdb's copy carries only in-frame clones and drops some. Found here are around 300,000 clones, 88% of them singletons; the top ten hold about 3.9%. The sequenced sample consisted of peripheral blood. The sequence was obtained from a woman between 50 and 59 years old with active or convalescent COVID-19. V gene TRBV5-4 combines with J gene TRBJ2-1, with D perhaps TRBD1 (5 bases). The DNA for the CDR3 is TGTGCCAGCAGCTTGGCACAGGTCGCCTACAATGAGCAGTTCTTC. Its translation is CASSLAQVAYNEQFF. Full variable domain (rest looked up from reference TRBV5-4 and TRBJ2-1): ETGVTQSPTHLIKTRGQQVTLRCSSQSGHNTVSWYQQALGQGPQFIFQYYREEENGRGNFPPRFSGLQFPNYSSELNVNALELDDSALYLCASSLAQVAYNEQFFGPGTRLTVL.